The 20 T cell receptor beta chains listed next were all sequenced from one sample in a study of blood T cell repertoires in COVID-19. The assay was immunoSEQ multiplex PCR, and TCRdb's table has in-frame clones only and misses some. The sample holds 25,000 to 30,000 clones; 90% are singletons and the top ten take approximately 8.9%. The specimen was peripheral blood. The receptor source for this set is a man between 70 and 80 years old with active or convalescent COVID-19.

The chain joins TRBV5-1 to TRBJ2-3; D remains ambiguous. With 1 base removed from V and 6 bases from J, the gap between germline ends came to 21 bases. The CDR3 runs to 17 residues. Germline V lookup: CDR1 SGHRS, CDR2 YFSETQ. The CDR3 coding sequence is TGCGCCAGCAGCTTGCCGACCAACGCTGAATCTAGGGATACGCAGTATTTT. Amino acids: CASSLPTNAESRDTQYF.

This clone was detected once. The chain recombines TRBV15 with TRBJ2-3, with D tentatively TRBD2 (7 bases). Trimming removed 1 base at V and 6 bases at J, with 17 bases between. The germline V gene encodes CDR1 LNHNV and CDR2 YYDKDF (reference sequence). The CDR3 is made up of 16 amino acids. CDR3 in amino acids: CATSRAVGGGQDTQYF. DNA of the CDR3: TGTGCCACCAGCAGAGCTGTTGGGGGGGGCCAGGATACGCAGTATTTT.

This clone was observed once. The genes are TRBV4-1 and TRBJ1-4; D possibly corresponds to TRBD1 (5 bases). Trimming removed 1 base from V and 8 bases from J, with 11 bases in between. This CDR3 has 14 residues. Per germline, CDR1 MGHRA and CDR2 YSYEKL. The CDR3 nucleotides are TGCGCCAGCAGCCAAGGAGACAGATTCGAAAAACTGTTTTTT. As protein: CASSQGDRFEKLFF.

The chain links TRBV27 to TRBJ2-1; D is perhaps TRBD2 (6 bases). The germline gives CDR1 MNHEY, CDR2 SMNVEV (reference sequence). Trimming took off 3 bases at V and 7 bases at J, with 22 bases between the two ends. The length of the CDR3 is 17 residues. The CDR3 region is CASSLLATKSNRNEQFF. The CDR3 DNA follows: TGTGCCAGCAGTTTGCTAGCGACCAAGAGTAACCGTAATGAGCAGTTCTTC.

The chain carries TRBV19 and TRBJ2-5, with a tentative D call TRBD1 (6 bases). Germline values: CDR1 LNHDA, CDR2 SQIVND (reference sequence). V lost 4 bases and J 5 bases, leaving 14 bases between the germline ends. CDR3 length: 14 residues. The CDR3, as DNA: TGTGCCAGTAGTACAATTGACAGGAGGGAGACCCAGTACTTC. Translating gives CASSTIDRRETQYF.

The CDR3 spells CASSLTTGPAYEQYV. The DNA for the CDR3 is TGTGCCAGCTCACTAACGACAGGGCCTGCCTACGAGCAGTACGTC. The rearrangement uses TRBV18 and TRBJ2-7; 7 bases map to TRBD1. V trimming: 4 bases; J trimming: 2 bases; junction bases outside the gene matches: 8. Germline-derived CDR1 and CDR2 are KGHSH and LQKENI. This CDR3 is 15 amino acids long.

CDR3 nucleotide sequence: TGTGCCAGCAGTTTACTCGGGAACACTGAAGCTTTCTTT. Translated, it gives CASSLLGNTEAFF. This chain uses TRBV27 with TRBJ1-1; D remains ambiguous. The germline V and J ends were trimmed by 2 bases and 1 base, with 5 bases remaining between them. The CDR3 covers 13 residues. Germline V CDR1 and CDR2: MNHEY, SMNVEV (reference sequence).

Here the CDR3 reads CASSLNGVAELNTEAFF. CDR3 DNA sequence: TGTGCCAGCAGCCTAAATGGCGTGGCGGAACTGAACACTGAAGCTTTCTTT. This chain uses TRBV11-2 with TRBJ1-1; D is unclear. In germline, CDR1 is SGHAT, CDR2 FQNNGV. This CDR3 spans 17 amino acids. With 5 bases removed from V and 0 bases from J, the gap between germline ends came to 19 bases.

This sequence joins TRBV7-6 and TRBJ2-1; TRBD2 agrees at 11 bases. The CDR3 is made up of 17 amino acids. The junction had 4 bases not matched to a gene; V was cut back by 1 base and J by 2 bases. The germline gives CDR1 SGHVS, CDR2 FNYEAQ. The CDR3 spells CASSLGLAGGTYNEQFF. The DNA for the CDR3 is TGTGCCAGCAGCTTAGGGCTAGCGGGGGGAACCTACAATGAGCAGTTCTTC.

J is TRBJ1-1 and V is TRBV6-5; possibly TRBD1 for D (6 bases). This CDR3 has 11 amino acids. V lost 6 bases and J lost 4, with 6 bases in between. From germline, CDR1 is MNHEY and CDR2 SVGAGI. CDR3 in amino acids: CASRTGTEAFF. CDR3 nucleotides: TGTGCCAGCAGGACAGGCACTGAAGCTTTCTTT.

The chain links TRBV14 to TRBJ1-2; D may be TRBD1 (6 bases). The CDR3 contains 15 residues. CDR1 is SGHDN and CDR2 is FVKESK in the germline V gene. V dropped 4 bases and J dropped 5 bases, with 17 bases sitting between them. CDR3 sequence reads: CASSRGDTRGYGYTF. The CDR3 region has the DNA TGTGCCAGCAGCCGAGGGGACACCCGGGGATATGGCTACACCTTC.

The rearrangement uses TRBV7-9 and TRBJ2-1; TRBD1 might be the D (6 bases). With 5 bases removed from V and 7 bases from J, the gap between germline ends came to 21 bases. Germline-derived CDR1 and CDR2 are SEHNR and FQNEAQ (reference sequence). The CDR3 covers 16 residues. CDR3 amino acids: CASSPSVDRNLNEQFF. CDR3 bases: TGTGCCAGCAGCCCCAGTGTGGACAGAAATCTTAATGAGCAGTTCTTC. The full variable domain, in which reference TRBV7-9 and TRBJ2-1 provide the parts outside the CDR3, is DTGVSQNPRHKITKRGQNVTFRCDPISEHNRLYWYRQTLGQGPEFLTYFQNEAQLEKSRLLSDRFSAERPKGSFSTLEIQRTEQGDSAMYLCASSPSVDRNLNEQFFGPGTRLTVL.

A remark on this clone: At one end the junction does not follow the germline gene, possibly because of a read error. This chain connects TRBV7-7 to TRBJ2-5; 8 bases are shared with TRBD2. Germline CDR1 SSHAT, CDR2 FNYEAQ (reference sequence). The CDR3 has 15 residues. CDR3 in DNA: TGTGCTAGCAGCTTGGGTAGCGGGATAGGCGAGACCCAGTACTTC. Its translation is CASSLGSGIGETQYF. Full variable domain (outside the CDR3, taken from reference TRBV7-7 and TRBJ2-5): GAGVSQSPRYKVTKRGQDVTLRCDPISSHATLYWYQQALGQGPEFLTYFNYEAQPDKSGLPSDRFSAERPEGSISTLTIQRTEQRDSAMYRCASSLGSGIGETQYFGPGTRLLVL.

The genes are TRBV5-1 and TRBJ1-2; 7 bases fit TRBD1. CDR3 length equals 14 residues. From germline, CDR1 is SGHRS and CDR2 YFSETQ. Trimming took 0 bases from V and 6 from J; bases not matched to a gene: 5. The CDR3 loop is CASSLGGTVDGYTF. CDR3 DNA sequence: TGCGCCAGCAGCTTGGGGGGGACAGTCGATGGCTACACCTTC.

The chain is built from TRBV11-2 and TRBJ2-3; D is perhaps TRBD2 (5 bases). CDR3 size: 16 residues. Looked up from germline, CDR1 is SGHAT and CDR2 is FQNNGV. Trimming removed 5 bases from V and 5 bases from J, with 20 bases in between. The CDR3 coding sequence is TGTGCCAGCAGCCTCGGGCTGCGGGCTTATGAAGATACGCAGTATTTT. This gives the protein CASSLGLRAYEDTQYF.

V and J are TRBV5-5 and TRBJ2-5, with 8 bases identical to TRBD1. After removal of 3 bases from V and 4 bases from J, the junction contained 2 bases not matched to a gene. The length of the CDR3 is 13 residues. The V gene's germline CDR1 is SGHKS and CDR2 YYEKEE (reference sequence). The CDR3: CASSYQGAETQYF. The CDR3 nucleotides are TGTGCCAGCAGCTATCAGGGGGCAGAGACCCAGTACTTC.

CDR3 protein: CASSYDRGEQYF. CDR3 nucleotide sequence: TGTGCCAGCAGTTACGATCGGGGGGAGCAGTACTTC. The chain is built from TRBV6-2 or TRBV6-3 and TRBJ2-7; D is possibly TRBD2 (6 bases). Germline lookup yields CDR1 MNHEY and CDR2 SVGEGT. The CDR3 contains 12 residues. V was trimmed by 2 bases and J by 7 bases, leaving 9 bases between them.

This rearrangement joins TRBV5-1 to TRBJ2-2, with TRBD2 identical over 14 bases. V gave up 4 bases and J gave up 7 bases; unmatched junction bases: 9. The CDR3 extends over 17 amino acids. Germline V CDR1 and CDR2: SGHRS, YFSETQ. The CDR3 sequence: CASSPGLAGGAGGELFF. The CDR3 DNA follows: TGCGCCAGCAGCCCTGGACTAGCGGGAGGTGCTGGCGGGGAGCTGTTTTTT.

The rearrangement uses TRBV7-2 and TRBJ2-6; 9 bases fit TRBD1. The CDR3 spans 17 residues. Germline CDR1 and CDR2: SGHTA and FQGNSA. V gave up 7 bases and J gave up 1 base; unmatched junction bases: 8. This chain's CDR3 is CASTPDRGPSGANVLTF. The CDR3 DNA follows: TGTGCCAGCACCCCGGACAGGGGCCCTTCTGGGGCCAACGTCCTGACTTTC.

The chain is built from TRBV5-4 and TRBJ1-1; D may be TRBD1 (5 bases). The CDR3 spans 15 residues. The germline V and J ends were trimmed by 0 bases and 0 bases, with 9 bases remaining between them. Germline lookup yields CDR1 SGHNT and CDR2 YYREEE (reference sequence). CDR3 DNA: TGTGCCAGCAGCTTGGATACGGACATGAACACTGAAGCTTTCTTT. Encoded protein: CASSLDTDMNTEAFF.